The text below deals with one T cell receptor (beta chain). The data derive from a study of blood T cell repertoires in COVID-19. Turning to the study itself: There were acute and convalescent COVID-19 samples, and they came from the United States, Italy and Spain.

The CDR3 runs 15 residues. V was trimmed by 2 bases and J by 4 bases, leaving 10 bases between them. Looked up from germline, CDR1 is KGHDR and CDR2 is SFDVKD. Followed longitudinally, the Seattle patients had been enrolled during active infection. The table came from immunoSEQ multiplex PCR; TCRdb's copy has only in-frame clones and leaves some out. The top ten hold approximately 10% of the sample, which has 200,000 or so clones, 80% to 90% seen once. The sequence was collected from a woman older than 75 with COVID-19, enrolled during active disease. The chain links TRBV24-1 to TRBJ1-4; tentative D call: TRBD1 (5 bases). What was sequenced was peripheral blood. CDR3 nucleotide sequence: TGTGCCACCAGTGATTCCGGGGGTGGTAATGAAAAACTGTTTTTT. This encodes CATSDSGGGNEKLFF.